In its sample, the clone carrying this T cell receptor beta chain ranks as medium-sized. Its matching antigen is unknown. At one boundary the junction diverges from the germline segment, which might be a read error. The CDR3 runs to 15 residues. CDR1 is SSHAT and CDR2 is FNYEAQ in the germline V gene (reference sequence). Memory CD4+ cells were defined as CD4+CD45RO+CD25-. TCRdb passed the 5' RACE reads through MiXCR, listing each CDR3 protein once. Found here are 7,500 to 9,500 distinct CDR3 sequences, roughly 36% of them singletons; the top ten hold under 7.5%. Study findings and constraints: Tumor memory CD4+ T cell TCR gene usage clustered with blood and lymph node memory CD4+ cells and lymph node naive CD4+ cells. Tumor Tregs overlapped most with tumor, then blood, naive CD4+ cells.

The V gene is TRBV7-7, the J gene TRBJ2-1; 7 nucleotides agree with TRBD2. Sequencing was done on a sample of tumor-infiltrating memory CD4+ T cells sorted from the breast tumor. Subset denoted: memory CD4+ T cells, CD4+CD45RO+CD25-. The receptor was isolated from a female donor with breast cancer. CDR3 amino acids: CASSLSGSGYNEQFF. As DNA, the CDR3 is TGTGCTAGCAGCCTTAGCGGGTCGGGGTACAATGAGCAGTTCTTC.